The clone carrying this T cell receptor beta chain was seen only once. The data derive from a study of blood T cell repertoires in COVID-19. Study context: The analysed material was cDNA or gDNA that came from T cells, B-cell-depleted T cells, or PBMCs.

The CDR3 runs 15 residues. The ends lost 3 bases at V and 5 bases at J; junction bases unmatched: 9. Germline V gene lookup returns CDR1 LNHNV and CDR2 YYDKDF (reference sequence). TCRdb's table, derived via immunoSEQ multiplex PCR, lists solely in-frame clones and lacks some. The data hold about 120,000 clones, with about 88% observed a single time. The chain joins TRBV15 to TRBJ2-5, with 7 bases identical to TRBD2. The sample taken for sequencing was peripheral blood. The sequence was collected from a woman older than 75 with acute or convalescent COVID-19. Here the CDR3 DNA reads TGTGCCACCAGCAGGTGGAGAGGGGAGGGGGAGACCCAGTACTTC. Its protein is CATSRWRGEGETQYF.